This TCR beta chain was obtained from a study of OX40 agonist ivuxolimab in advanced cancers. TCRdb's table, derived via immunoSEQ multiplex PCR, lists solely in-frame clones and lacks some. This sample has about 100,000 clones, with approximately 94% found just once. CDR3 length equals 15 residues. Germline V gene sequence: CDR1 SGHVS, CDR2 FQNEAQ. Trimming left V 0 bases short and J 5 bases short, with 12 bases between. The sequence came from an adult with an advanced solid tumor such as melanoma, head and neck, liver or kidney cancer. The starting material was CD4+ or CD8+ T cells sorted from blood, obtained in a trial of the OX40 agonist ivuxolimab. The chain couples TRBV7-8 to TRBJ2-3, with D tentatively TRBD1 or TRBD2 (6 bases each). This CDR3 is CASSLASGAQDTQYF. In DNA, the CDR3 is TGTGCCAGCAGCTTAGCTTCGGGGGCGCAAGATACGCAGTATTTT. The whole variable domain, remainder taken from reference TRBV7-8 and TRBJ2-3, is GAGVSQSPRYKVAKRGQDVALRCDPISGHVSLFWYQQALGQGPEFLTYFQNEAQLDKSGLPSDRFFAERPEGSVSTLKIQRTQQEDSAVYLCASSLASGAQDTQYFGPGTRLTVL.